This T cell receptor beta chain was observed in a study of regulatory T cells in long-lasting Graves disease. Overall study results and limits: TRBV28, TRBJ1-2 and TRBJ2-5 were segments that persistent disease favored.

Sequencing libraries for TCR beta were prepared with iRepertoire HTBI primers and Arm-PCR of CDR3 regions. Using its own MiXCR run on the multiplex PCR reads, TCRdb lists one record per CDR3 protein. This table has under 450,000 distinct CDR3 sequences, roughly 16% appearing once. Germline V gene data show CDR1 as SGHRS and CDR2 as YFSETQ. Trimming removed 4 bases at V and 8 bases at J, with 16 bases between. This CDR3 contains 13 residues. About this clonotype: Its specificity is not known.

Time point denoted: newly diagnosed GD, antithyroid drugs for less than 3 months. RNA from PBMCs was the source of the TCR library. Each patient gave approximately 9 milliliters of EDTA-anticoagulated peripheral blood. The same specimen was also included in a second study, on T cells in Graves' hyperthyroidism and ophthalmopathy. That study adds: An initial round of RT-PCR targeting the TCR CDR3 relied on the HTBI primer set. Ophthalmopathy was separated from stable hyperthyroidism by a 13 V-J model.

The source is a woman under 30 with Graves disease. The genes are TRBV5-1 and TRBJ2-7, with unresolved D. This specimen consisted of peripheral blood mononuclear cells (PBMCs), obtained at new diagnosis, from a patient treated with antithyroid drugs. Here the CDR3 reads CASSSQDTRKQYF. DNA for the CDR3: TGCGCCAGCAGCAGCCAAGATACCCGGAAGCAGTACTTC. Complete variable domain (other parts from reference TRBV5-1 and TRBJ2-7): KAGVTQTPRYLIKTRGQQVTLSCSPISGHRSVSWYQQTPGQGLQFLFEYFSETQRNKGNFPGRFSGRQFSNSRSEMNVSTLELGDSALYLCASSSQDTRKQYFGPGTRLTVT.